The 18 T cell receptor beta chains given below trace back to one sample, sequenced in a study of vaccination and CD4 T cells after COVID-19. TCRdb reprocessed the PCR reads with MiXCR, giving one entry per CDR3 protein. This table holds over 25,000 distinct CDR3 sequences, about half found once. The time point denotes: late sampling 161 to 241 days after vaccination in a few convalescent patients. Material: CD4+ T cells from blood, obtained about 7 months after SARS-CoV-2 vaccination. These receptors all stem from a human donor who had recovered from COVID-19.

The chain employs TRBV20-1 and TRBJ2-1; D is perhaps TRBD2 (5 bases). Germline assignment: CDR1 DFQATT and CDR2 SNEGSKA (reference sequence). The CDR3 is made up of 13 amino acids. V dropped 2 bases and J dropped 9 bases, with 14 bases sitting between them. The CDR3 coding sequence is TGCAGTGCTAGACGGACTGGCTTTGCTGAGCAGTTCTTC. Translated: CSARRTGFAEQFF.

The chain links TRBV6-1 to TRBJ2-7; 12 nucleotides align to TRBD2. V was clipped by 11 bases and J by 3 bases; unmatched bases: 5. Germline values: CDR1 MNHNS, CDR2 SASEGT. This CDR3 has 13 residues. DNA of the CDR3: TGTGCCCTAAAGACTAGCGGGAGCTACGAGCAGTACTTC. Its protein product is CALKTSGSYEQYF.

This clonotype was picked up a small number of times. The chain is built from TRBV7-3 and TRBJ2-3; TRBD2 aligns across 8 bases. There are 17 residues in the CDR3. The ends lost 0 bases at V and 0 bases at J; junction bases unmatched: 5. Germline CDR1 and CDR2: SGHTA and FQGTGA. In DNA, the CDR3 is TGTGCCAGCAGCTTAACTTTAGCGGGGCCTAGCACAGATACGCAGTATTTT. Translated: CASSLTLAGPSTDTQYF. Full variable domain (rest looked up from reference TRBV7-3 and TRBJ2-3): GAGVSQTPSNKVTEKGKYVELRCDPISGHTALYWYRQSLGQGPEFLIYFQGTGAADDSGLPNDRFFAVRPEGSVSTLKIQRTERGDSAVYLCASSLTLAGPSTDTQYFGPGTRLTVL.

The genes are TRBV20-1 and TRBJ2-7; D possibly corresponds to TRBD1 (5 bases). Germline CDR1 and CDR2: DFQATT and SNEGSKA (reference sequence). V lost 0 bases to trimming and J lost 3 bases, with 12 bases between them. The CDR3 loop spans 14 amino acids. For the CDR3, the DNA is TGCAGTGCTAGAGATAGGCAGGGCCTCTACGAGCAGTACTTC. This sequence encodes CSARDRQGLYEQYF.

This clonotype was counted a few times. The chain joins TRBV7-2 to TRBJ2-7; no definite D call. The CDR3 loop spans 12 amino acids. CDR1 and CDR2 (germline): SGHTA, FQGNSA. Trimming cost V 3 bases and J 4 bases, with 7 bases left between them. CDR3 sequence (DNA): TGTGCCAGCAGCTTTCTGTCATACGAGCAGTACTTC. This gives the protein CASSFLSYEQYF.

This clonotype has a handful of counts. The chain has TRBV7-9 and TRBJ1-2; possible D gene TRBD1, 5 bases. Between the trimmed V and J ends, which lost 1 base and 6 bases, there was a span of 6 bases. Germline V gene lookup returns CDR1 SEHNR and CDR2 FQNEAQ (reference sequence). CDR3 length: 12 amino acids. CDR3 sequence: CASSLGGDGYTF. The CDR3 DNA reads TGTGCCAGCAGCTTAGGAGGGGATGGCTACACCTTC.

The genes are TRBV24-1 and TRBJ1-3; D perhaps matches TRBD1 (5 bases). Trimming cost V 2 bases and J 4 bases, with 11 bases left between them. The CDR3 extends over 15 amino acids. Germline V gene sequence: CDR1 KGHDR, CDR2 SFDVKD. The CDR3 sequence is CATSDSGTEGNTIYF. The DNA for the CDR3 is TGTGCCACCAGTGATTCCGGGACGGAAGGAAACACCATATATTTT.

The chain employs TRBV27 and TRBJ2-1; a possible D gene is TRBD1 (5 bases). Deletions cut 5 bases from V and 0 bases from J, with 17 bases between. This CDR3 is 17 amino acids long. Germline V CDR1 and CDR2: MNHEY, SMNVEV (reference sequence). The CDR3 bases are TGTGCCAGCAGTCCCAGGGCGGCCCGGAGCTCCTACAATGAGCAGTTCTTC. This translates into CASSPRAARSSYNEQFF.

The rearrangement links TRBV19 to TRBJ2-1; D is possibly TRBD1 or TRBD2 (5 bases each). Germline V gene data show CDR1 as LNHDA and CDR2 as SQIVND (reference sequence). The CDR3 extends over 18 amino acids. V was clipped by 7 bases and J by 5 bases, with 27 bases between them. The CDR3 bases are TGTGCCAGTACCACTCGGTCCCGGGGCCCGAAGGAAGACAATGAGCAGTTCTTC. Translated: CASTTRSRGPKEDNEQFF.

V is TRBV5-4 and J is TRBJ2-7; 8 nucleotides line up with TRBD1. This CDR3 comprises 14 residues. CDR1 SGHNT and CDR2 YYREEE come from the germline V gene (reference sequence). Losses at the gene ends were 3 bases for V and 3 bases for J; bases not matched to a gene: 5. In DNA, the CDR3 is TGTGCCAGCAGCTCCCGCACAGGGGGCTACGAGCAGTACTTC. Its translation: CASSSRTGGYEQYF.

The rearrangement joins TRBV7-2 to TRBJ2-1; TRBD2 might be the D (5 bases). Trimming shortened V by 5 bases and J by 8 bases, and 13 bases separated the two germline ends. Germline V gives CDR1 SGHTA, CDR2 FQGNSA. The CDR3 covers 13 residues. CDR3 loop: CASSQASSDEQFF. CDR3 DNA: TGTGCCAGCAGCCAGGCAAGTAGCGATGAGCAGTTCTTC.

The CDR3 reads CASSEANQETQYF. The CDR3 coding sequence is TGTGCCAGCAGTGAAGCCAACCAAGAGACCCAGTACTTC. The gene calls are TRBV6-1 and TRBJ2-5, with D hard to call. The germline V gene encodes CDR1 MNHNS and CDR2 SASEGT. The CDR3 consists of 13 residues. With 0 bases removed from V and 0 bases from J, the gap between germline ends came to 2 bases.

The chain uses TRBV4-1 and TRBJ1-5; the D gene is possibly TRBD1 (5 bases). Germline values: CDR1 MGHRA, CDR2 YSYEKL. V gave up 1 base and J gave up 2 bases, with 15 bases separating them. This CDR3 is built from 17 residues. CDR3 coding DNA: TGCGCCAGCAGCCAAGCTCCATCGTCGGGGGGCAATCAGCCCCAGCATTTT. Its protein is CASSQAPSSGGNQPQHF.

The chain links TRBV25-1 to TRBJ1-1; D might be TRBD1 (6 bases). The germline V and J ends were trimmed by 3 bases and 4 bases, with 12 bases remaining between them. The germline V gene encodes CDR1 MGHDK and CDR2 SYGVNS. The CDR3 totals 14 residues. The CDR3 sequence: CASSEGAGVTEAFF. The CDR3 DNA reads as TGTGCCAGCAGTGAGGGAGCAGGGGTCACTGAAGCTTTCTTT.

The rearrangement links TRBV7-9 to TRBJ1-2; D remains ambiguous. CDR3 length: 13 residues. CDR1 and CDR2 (germline): SEHNR, FQNEAQ (reference sequence). V lost 3 bases, J lost 2 bases, and 7 bases lay in between. The CDR3 protein is CASSFMLNYGYTF. In DNA form, the CDR3 reads TGTGCCAGCAGCTTCATGCTAAACTATGGCTACACCTTC.

This chain connects TRBV20-1 to TRBJ2-7; no definite D call. The germline gives CDR1 DFQATT, CDR2 SNEGSKA (reference sequence). With 6 bases removed from V and 5 bases from J, the gap between germline ends came to 2 bases. This CDR3 has 8 amino acids. DNA of the CDR3: TGCAGTGCAAACGAGCAGTACTTC. Protein product: CSANEQYF.

The rearrangement uses TRBV20-1 and TRBJ2-7; 7 bases align to TRBD2. Germline loops: CDR1 DFQATT, CDR2 SNEGSKA (reference sequence). With V trimmed by 3 bases and J by 0 bases, 5 bases remained unmatched. There are 14 residues in the CDR3. The CDR3 DNA reads TGCAGTGCTAGCAGCGGGGAAAGCTCCTACGAGCAGTACTTC. This sequence encodes CSASSGESSYEQYF.

This clonotype was seen more than once but under ten times. The chain employs TRBV10-1 and TRBJ2-7, with D possibly TRBD1 on 6 matching bases. Germline lookup yields CDR1 WNHNN and CDR2 SYGVQD (reference sequence). The germline V and J ends were trimmed by 10 bases and 5 bases, with 18 bases remaining between them. The CDR3 loop spans 13 amino acids. CDR3 sequence: CATQQGPRDEQYF. The DNA for the CDR3 is TGCGCCACCCAACAGGGCCCTCGGGACGAGCAGTACTTC.